Listed below are T cell receptor beta chains from one sample, sequenced in a study of blood T cell repertoires in COVID-19. TCRdb's copy holds only in-frame clones and misses some; the assay was immunoSEQ multiplex PCR. The sample lists about 310,000 clones, about nine tenths occurring once. What was sequenced was peripheral blood. These receptors originate from a man in his fifties or sixties with active or convalescent COVID-19. Each CDR3 is given with its conserved first and last residue. The D gene is left open where the match is weak. A row's size may be missing; if present it is once, few, many or a size class.

size,D,V,J,DNA,CDR3
-,-,TRBV5-1,TRBJ2-6,TGCGCCAGCAGCTTGGCCAGGGCGAGTGGGGCCAACGTCCTGACTTTC,CASSLARASGANVLTF
-,TRBD1,TRBV12-3/TRBV12-4,TRBJ1-2,TGTGCCAGCAGCACAGGGCAGGGGGAAGGCTACACCTTC,CASSTGQGEGYTF
-,TRBD1,TRBV24-1,TRBJ2-1,TGTGCCACCGCCTCTGGACAGGGCTACAACTACAATGAGCAGTTCTTC,CATASGQGYNYNEQFF
few,TRBD1,TRBV5-4,TRBJ1-1,TGTGCCAGCAGCTCCCCCGGGACAGGGCTCCCTGAAGCTTTCTTT,CASSSPGTGLPEAFF
-,TRBD1,TRBV6-6,TRBJ1-2,TGTGCCAGCAGAGTGGCGGGGGACAGGGGGATTGGCTACACCTTC,CASRVAGDRGIGYTF
-,TRBD1,TRBV18,TRBJ1-5,TGTGCCAGCTCTACAGGGGCCGCAACCAACAATCAGCCCCAGCATTTT,CASSTGAATNNQPQHF
-,-,TRBV11-2,TRBJ1-6,TGTGCCAGCAGCAAAGGGGTAGGCAGGGCTGGATCACCCCTCCACTTT,CASSKGVGRAGSPLHF
-,-,TRBV30,TRBJ1-3,TGTGCCTGGAGTGTTACAGGTTTCGGAAACACCATATATTTT,CAWSVTGFGNTIYF
once,-,TRBV4-3,TRBJ1-1,TGCGCCAGCAGCCAAGAGCGCGGGAACACTGAAGCTTTCTTT,CASSQERGNTEAFF
-,TRBD1,TRBV4-2,TRBJ1-2,TGTGCCAGCAGCCAAGATGGGACAGGGCGAGGCTACACCTTC,CASSQDGTGRGYTF
-,-,TRBV7-2,TRBJ2-5,TGTGCCAGCAGCCAGCTAGCCCACGAGACCCAGTACTTC,CASSQLAHETQYF
-,-,TRBV6-6,TRBJ1-1,TGTGCCAGCAGTTACTCGAGTCCACTCATGAACACTGAAGCTTTCTTT,CASSYSSPLMNTEAFF
-,-,TRBV6-2/TRBV6-3,TRBJ2-3,TGTGCCAGCAGTTACCCGCCCGGGGGGCGGGAAGATACGCAGTATTTT,CASSYPPGGREDTQYF
once,TRBD2,TRBV4-1,TRBJ2-3,TGCGCCAGCAGCCAAGACCCTGGGCGGGAGTATACGCAGTATTTT,CASSQDPGREYTQYF
-,-,TRBV4-1,TRBJ2-2,TGCGCCAGCAGCCAAGAACGGAGTGGTTTTAAGGGGGAGCTGTTTTTT,CASSQERSGFKGELFF
-,TRBD1,TRBV7-2,TRBJ1-1,TGTGCCAGCAGCTCTCAGACAGGGGGTGTGACTGAAGCTTTCTTT,CASSSQTGGVTEAFF
-,TRBD2,TRBV5-1,TRBJ2-1,TGCGCCAGCAGCTTGGGTGGGACTAGCGGAGTTAATGAGCAGTTCTTC,CASSLGGTSGVNEQFF
-,-,TRBV7-9,TRBJ1-1,TGTGCCAGCAGCTTTCAGGGCTTAAACACTGAAGCTTTCTTT,CASSFQGLNTEAFF
once,TRBD1,TRBV29-1,TRBJ2-1,TGCAGCGCTAAGACAGGGGCGCCGGCTGAGCAGTTCTTC,CSAKTGAPAEQFF
-,-,TRBV13,TRBJ2-2,TGTGCCAGCAGCTTACAGGGCACCGGGGAGCTGTTTTTT,CASSLQGTGELFF
-,-,TRBV3-1/TRBV3-2,TRBJ2-5,TGTGCCAGCAGCCTTAGCCTAACTAGTACGACCCAAGAGACCCAGTACTTC,CASSLSLTSTTQETQYF
-,-,TRBV19,TRBJ1-3,TGTGCCAGTAGTACCCTTGGGCAGCCTTTCTCTGGAAACACCATATATTTT,CASSTLGQPFSGNTIYF
-,TRBD2,TRBV29-1,TRBJ2-1,TGCAGCGGTGAGGCGACTAGCGGGGGCAATGAGCAGTTCTTC,CSGEATSGGNEQFF
few,-,TRBV7-9,TRBJ1-3,TGTGCCAGCAGCTTAAACGGAGCAGGGACAGGAAACACCATATATTTT,CASSLNGAGTGNTIYF
-,TRBD1,TRBV5-4,TRBJ1-2,TGTGCCAGCAGCTTGAACAGGGGACTTGTTGGGAAGGGCTACACCTTC,CASSLNRGLVGKGYTF
-,-,TRBV30,TRBJ1-1,TGTGCCTGGAGTGTCACAGAGTACACTGAAGCTTTCTTT,CAWSVTEYTEAFF
-,-,TRBV7-9,TRBJ1-6,TGTGCCAGCAGCTTAGGCCCCGGCAGGGGTTATAATTCACCCCTCCACTTT,CASSLGPGRGYNSPLHF